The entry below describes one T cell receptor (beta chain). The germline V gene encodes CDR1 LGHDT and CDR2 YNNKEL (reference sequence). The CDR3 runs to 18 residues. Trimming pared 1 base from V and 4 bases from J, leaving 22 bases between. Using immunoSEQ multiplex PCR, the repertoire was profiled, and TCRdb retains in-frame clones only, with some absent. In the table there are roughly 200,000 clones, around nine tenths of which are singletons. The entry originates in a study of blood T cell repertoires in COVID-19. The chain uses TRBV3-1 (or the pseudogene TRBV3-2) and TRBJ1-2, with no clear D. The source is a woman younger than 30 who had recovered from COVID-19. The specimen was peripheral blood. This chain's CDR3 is CASSQVARERARLYGYTF. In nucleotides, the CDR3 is TGTGCCAGCAGCCAAGTGGCTCGGGAAAGGGCCCGGCTCTATGGCTACACCTTC.